The clone carrying this TCR beta chain showed up just a few times. TCRdb re-analysed the RT-PCR reads in MiXCR, keeping a single row per CDR3 protein. Among some 800,000 distinct CDR3 sequences listed, around 21% were seen once. These data originate in a study of response to subunit inactivated influenza vaccine. The source of this sequence is a man aged 45 to 65 who received an inactivated influenza vaccine. The input for sequencing was PBMCs from blood, taken about 5 days after vaccination.

The CDR3: CASRPDRGQGWVEQYF. Here the CDR3 DNA reads TGTGCCAGCAGACCAGACAGGGGGCAAGGTTGGGTCGAGCAGTACTTC. This chain joins TRBV12-3 or TRBV12-4 and TRBJ2-7, with 10 bases lining up with TRBD1. The CDR3 runs 16 residues. V gave up 6 bases and J gave up 6 bases; unmatched junction bases: 14.